This TCR beta chain was recovered during a study of blood T cell repertoires in COVID-19. The wider study: In each case, the material was cDNA or gDNA derived from T cells, B-cell-depleted T cells, or PBMCs.

In the study's own analysis: It was from reference gene primer amplification that nucleated cell counts were estimated. Produced via immunoSEQ multiplex PCR; TCRdb's table is partial and in-frame only. V and J calls and clone size come straight from that table; D and trimming were deduced from the DNA. The sample has fewer than 200,000 clones; 92% are singletons. In this sample, this clone turned up once. The germline V gene encodes CDR1 LGHNA and CDR2 YNFKEQ. The trim removed 4 bases at V and 0 bases at J, leaving 8 bases unmatched. This CDR3 region has 16 residues. Material for sequencing was peripheral blood. The TCR comes from a man aged 25-45 years with COVID-19, enrolled during active disease. This rearrangement joins TRBV4-2 to TRBJ2-7, with TRBD2 matching 8 bases. CDR3 in amino acids: CASSPGLGGSSYEQYF. The CDR3 DNA reads as TGTGCCAGCAGCCCGGGACTAGGGGGTAGCTCCTACGAGCAGTACTTC.